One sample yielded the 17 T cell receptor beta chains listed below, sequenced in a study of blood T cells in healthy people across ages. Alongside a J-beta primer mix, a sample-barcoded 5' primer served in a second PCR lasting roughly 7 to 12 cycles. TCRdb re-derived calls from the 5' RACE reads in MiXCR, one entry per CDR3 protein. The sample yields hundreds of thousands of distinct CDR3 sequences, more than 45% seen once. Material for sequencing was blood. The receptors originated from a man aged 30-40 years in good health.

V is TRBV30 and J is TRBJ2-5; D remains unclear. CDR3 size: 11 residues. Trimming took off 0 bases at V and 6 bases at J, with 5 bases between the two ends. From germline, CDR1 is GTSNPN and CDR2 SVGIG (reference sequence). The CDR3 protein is CAWSVAQTQYF. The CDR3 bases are TGTGCCTGGAGTGTGGCGCAGACCCAGTACTTC.

CDR3: CASSGGGAYRNEQFF. In nucleotides, the CDR3 is TGTGCCAGCAGCGGAGGGGGGGCCTATAGGAATGAGCAGTTCTTC. The chain joins TRBV9 to TRBJ2-1; tentatively, D is TRBD2 (7 bases). This CDR3 spans 15 amino acids. Germline V gene data show CDR1 as SGDLS and CDR2 as YYNGEE. V lost 3 bases and J lost 7, with 17 bases in between.

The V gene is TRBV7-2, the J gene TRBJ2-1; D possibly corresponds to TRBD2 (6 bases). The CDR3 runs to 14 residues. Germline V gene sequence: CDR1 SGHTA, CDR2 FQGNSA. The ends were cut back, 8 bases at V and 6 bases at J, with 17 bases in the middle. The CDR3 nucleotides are TGTGCCAGCCATCGGGGGATAGCCACCAATGAGCAGTTCTTC. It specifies CASHRGIATNEQFF.

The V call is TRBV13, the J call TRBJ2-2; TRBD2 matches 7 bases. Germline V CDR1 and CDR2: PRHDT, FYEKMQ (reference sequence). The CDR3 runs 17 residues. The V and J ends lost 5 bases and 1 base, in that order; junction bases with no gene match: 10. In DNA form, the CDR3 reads TGTGCCAGCAGCCGCCTTGGAGGCGGGGGGAACACCGGGGAGCTGTTTTTT. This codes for CASSRLGGGGNTGELFF.

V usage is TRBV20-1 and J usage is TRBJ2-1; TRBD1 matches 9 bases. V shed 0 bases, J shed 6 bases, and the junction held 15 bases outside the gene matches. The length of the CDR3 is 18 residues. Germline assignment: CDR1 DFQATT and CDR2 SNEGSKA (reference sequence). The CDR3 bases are TGCAGTGCTAGAGATCTCTCCACCGGGACAGGGCTTGTCAATGAGCAGTTCTTC. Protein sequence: CSARDLSTGTGLVNEQFF.

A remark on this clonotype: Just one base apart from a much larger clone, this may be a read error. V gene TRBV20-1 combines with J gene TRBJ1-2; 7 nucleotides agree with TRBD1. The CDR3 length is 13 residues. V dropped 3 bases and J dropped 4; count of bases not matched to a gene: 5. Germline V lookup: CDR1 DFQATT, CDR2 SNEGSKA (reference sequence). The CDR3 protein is CSARSYRGYGYTF. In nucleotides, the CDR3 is TGCAGTGCTAGGTCGTACAGGGGCTATGGCTACACCTTC.

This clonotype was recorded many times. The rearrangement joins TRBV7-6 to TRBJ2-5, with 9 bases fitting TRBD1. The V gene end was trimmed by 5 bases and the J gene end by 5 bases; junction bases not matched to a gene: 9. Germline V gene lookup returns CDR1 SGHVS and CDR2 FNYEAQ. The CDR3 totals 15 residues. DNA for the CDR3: TGTGCCAGCAGCCTGGGGGACAGGGACGACGAGACCCAGTACTTC. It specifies CASSLGDRDDETQYF.

In DNA form, the CDR3 reads TGTGCCAGCATAGGACCCGCAGGGGTATCCCCCCACGAGCAGTACTTC. Its protein product is CASIGPAGVSPHEQYF. The chain joins TRBV28 to TRBJ2-7; TRBD1 might be the D (6 bases). Trimming left V 7 bases short and J 5 bases short, with 24 bases between. In germline, CDR1 is MDHEN, CDR2 SYDVKM. The CDR3 totals 16 residues.

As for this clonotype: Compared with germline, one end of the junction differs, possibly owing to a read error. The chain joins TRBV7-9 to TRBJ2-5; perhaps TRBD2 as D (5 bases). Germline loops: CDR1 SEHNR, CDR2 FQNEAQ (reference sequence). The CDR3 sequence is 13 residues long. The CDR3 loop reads CANSGSVANEQYF. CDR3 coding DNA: TGTGCCAACAGCGGTAGCGTAGCTAATGAGCAGTACTTC.

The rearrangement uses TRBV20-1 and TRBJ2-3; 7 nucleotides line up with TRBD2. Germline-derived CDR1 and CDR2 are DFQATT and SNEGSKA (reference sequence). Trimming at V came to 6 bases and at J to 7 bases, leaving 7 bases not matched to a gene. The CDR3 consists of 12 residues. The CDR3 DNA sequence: TGCAGTGCGCTGGCGGGAGATCATACGCAGTATTTT. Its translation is CSALAGDHTQYF.

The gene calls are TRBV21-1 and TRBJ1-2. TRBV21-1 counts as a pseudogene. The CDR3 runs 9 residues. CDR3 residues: CASLYGYTF. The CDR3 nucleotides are TGTGCCAGCCTTTATGGCTACACCTTC.

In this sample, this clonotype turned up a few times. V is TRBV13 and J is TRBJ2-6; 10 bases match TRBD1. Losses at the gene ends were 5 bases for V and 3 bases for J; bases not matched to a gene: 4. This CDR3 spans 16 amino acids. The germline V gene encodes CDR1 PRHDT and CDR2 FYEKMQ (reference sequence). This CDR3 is CASSPGTGVGANVLTF. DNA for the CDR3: TGTGCCAGCAGCCCCGGGACAGGGGTTGGGGCCAACGTCCTGACTTTC.

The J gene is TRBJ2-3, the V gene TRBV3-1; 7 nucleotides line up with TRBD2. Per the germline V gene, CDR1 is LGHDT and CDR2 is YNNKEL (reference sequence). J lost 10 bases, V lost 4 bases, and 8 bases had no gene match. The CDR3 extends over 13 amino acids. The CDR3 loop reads CASSPRTSLAQYF. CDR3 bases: TGTGCCAGCAGCCCGCGGACTAGTCTGGCGCAGTATTTT.

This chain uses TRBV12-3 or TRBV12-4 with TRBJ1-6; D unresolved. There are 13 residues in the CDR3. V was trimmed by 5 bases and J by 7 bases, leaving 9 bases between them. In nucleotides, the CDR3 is TGTGCCAGCAGTGGAGGACGCAATTCACCCCTCCACTTT. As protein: CASSGGRNSPLHF.

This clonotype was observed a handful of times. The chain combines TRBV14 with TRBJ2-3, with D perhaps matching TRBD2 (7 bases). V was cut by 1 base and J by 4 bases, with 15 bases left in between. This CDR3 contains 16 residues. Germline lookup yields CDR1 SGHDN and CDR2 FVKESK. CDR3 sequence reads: CASSQGWRGRADTQYF. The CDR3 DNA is TGTGCCAGCAGCCAAGGCTGGCGGGGGCGGGCAGATACGCAGTATTTT.

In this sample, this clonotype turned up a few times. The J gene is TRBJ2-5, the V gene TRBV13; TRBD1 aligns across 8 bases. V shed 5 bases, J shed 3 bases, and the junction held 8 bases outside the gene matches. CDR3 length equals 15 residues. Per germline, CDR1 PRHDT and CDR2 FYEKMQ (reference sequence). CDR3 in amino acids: CASSDRGQGEETQYF. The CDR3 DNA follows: TGTGCCAGCAGCGACAGGGGACAAGGAGAAGAGACCCAGTACTTC. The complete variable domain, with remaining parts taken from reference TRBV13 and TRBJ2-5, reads AAGVIQSPRHLIKEKRETATLKCYPIPRHDTVYWYQQGPGQDPQFLISFYEKMQSDKGSIPDRFSAQQFSDYHSELNMSSLELGDSALYFCASSDRGQGEETQYFGPGTRLLVL.

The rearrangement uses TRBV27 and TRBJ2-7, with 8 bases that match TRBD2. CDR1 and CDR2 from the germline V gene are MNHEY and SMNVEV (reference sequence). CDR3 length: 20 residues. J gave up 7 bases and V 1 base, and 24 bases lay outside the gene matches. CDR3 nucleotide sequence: TGTGCCAGCAGTTTATGGCCGGGTCTAATAGCGGGGCGCTCCTACAATGAGCAGTACTTC. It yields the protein CASSLWPGLIAGRSYNEQYF.